The present TCR beta chain was sequenced within a study of OX40 agonist ivuxolimab in advanced cancers. At the level of the study: Patients were roughly 81% male with ages roughly 20 to 85, mean approximately 62.

The CDR3 covers 15 residues. Germline V gives CDR1 LGHNA, CDR2 YNFKEQ. Assay used: immunoSEQ multiplex PCR; TCRdb lists only in-frame clones, some missing. The sample includes 30,000 to 40,000 clones, roughly 82% of them seen just once. Concerning this clone itself: One end of the junction varies from germline; a read error may be responsible.

J is TRBJ2-1 and V is TRBV4-2; 8 nucleotides agree with TRBD2. The receptor was isolated from an adult with an advanced solid tumor such as melanoma, head and neck, liver or kidney cancer. Here the sequenced sample was CD4+ or CD8+ T cells sorted from blood, taken in a trial of the OX40 agonist ivuxolimab. The CDR3 region has the DNA TGTGCCAGCAGGATAAGCGGGAGCTCCCACAATGAGCAGTTCTTC. Translated: CASRISGSSHNEQFF.